The 17 T cell receptor beta chains below all came from one sample that was sequenced in a study of shared clonotypes between healthy human individuals. The method was immunoSEQ multiplex PCR; TCRdb's version includes in-frame clones alone and lacks a portion of them. The table lists about 2.1 million clones, under 95% of them singletons. As defined, naive CD8 cells were CD45RO-negative and positively selected for CCR7, with terminally differentiated effector memory CD45RA+ cells excluded. Sequenced input: naive CD8+ T cells from PBMCs. The receptors here all came from a man between 18 and 29 years old in good health. Some clones in this sample may be carry-over from other donors' samples.

The V and J genes are TRBV27 and TRBJ1-1, with unresolved D. CDR1 MNHEY and CDR2 SMNVEV come from the germline V gene (reference sequence). V lost 6 bases, J lost 7 bases, and 24 bases lay in between. The CDR3 runs 16 residues. The chain's CDR3 is CASSRTPPRTRNEAFF. The CDR3, as DNA: TGTGCCAGCAGCCGAACCCCCCCGAGGACCCGCAATGAAGCTTTCTTT.

V usage is TRBV5-5 and J usage is TRBJ1-3; D call uncertain. CDR1 is SGHKS and CDR2 is YYEKEE in the germline V gene (reference sequence). The V end lost 6 bases, the J end lost 0 bases, and 16 bases lay between the germline ends. This CDR3 is 16 amino acids long. CDR3 DNA sequence: TGTGCCAGCACCCAAGGGTCCGGCCGCTCTGGAAACACCATATATTTT. Its protein product is CASTQGSGRSGNTIYF. The entire variable domain, with the rest obtained from reference TRBV5-5 and TRBJ1-3, is as follows: DAGVTQSPTHLIKTRGQQVTLRCSPISGHKSVSWYQQVLGQGPQFIFQYYEKEERGRGNFPDRFSARQFPNYSSELNVNALLLGDSALYLCASTQGSGRSGNTIYFGEGSWLTVV.

V and J are TRBV27 and TRBJ2-1; TRBD1 agrees at 10 bases. The J segment lost 5 bases and the V segment lost 2 bases, leaving 9 bases of the junction unmatched. The CDR3 runs to 17 residues. Germline-derived CDR1 and CDR2 are MNHEY and SMNVEV (reference sequence). CDR3 residues: CASSLIPGQGRNNEQFF. For the CDR3, the DNA is TGTGCCAGCAGTTTAATCCCGGGACAGGGGCGGAACAATGAGCAGTTCTTC.

The chain links TRBV27 to TRBJ2-7; D may be TRBD2 (6 bases). CDR1 is MNHEY and CDR2 is SMNVEV in the germline V gene (reference sequence). Trimming took 2 bases from V and 1 from J, leaving 12 bases between them. This CDR3 has 15 amino acids. CDR3 amino acids: CASSLAYGGSYEQYF. CDR3 coding DNA: TGTGCCAGCAGTTTAGCTTATGGAGGGTCCTACGAGCAGTACTTC.

This clone has just one count. The V gene is TRBV27, the J gene TRBJ2-7; possible D gene TRBD2, 5 bases. CDR1 and CDR2 from the germline V gene are MNHEY and SMNVEV (reference sequence). V was cut by 5 bases and J by 3 bases, with 17 bases left in between. This CDR3 has 15 residues. As DNA, the CDR3 is TGTGCCAGCAGTAAACCGGGTCTGGGAGACTACGAGCAGTACTTC. As protein: CASSKPGLGDYEQYF.

The J gene is TRBJ1-2, the V gene TRBV13; 7 bases map to TRBD1. This CDR3 has 13 amino acids. The J segment lost 3 bases and the V segment lost 5 bases, leaving 3 bases of the junction unmatched. The germline gives CDR1 PRHDT, CDR2 FYEKMQ (reference sequence). CDR3 sequence (DNA): TGTGCCAGCAGCCGGGACAGTTACTATGGCTACACCTTC. Translated: CASSRDSYYGYTF.

The chain couples TRBV30 to TRBJ2-7; 9 bases line up with TRBD1. The CDR3 runs 14 residues. Trimming took 1 base from V and 7 from J; bases not matched to a gene: 8. Germline V CDR1 and CDR2: GTSNPN, SVGIG (reference sequence). This CDR3 reads CAWSAGTGRNEQYF. The CDR3 bases are TGTGCCTGGAGTGCCGGGACAGGGAGGAATGAGCAGTACTTC. Complete variable domain (other parts from reference TRBV30 and TRBJ2-7): SQTIHQWPATLVQPVGSPLSLECTVEGTSNPNLYWYRQAAGRGLQLLFYSVGIGQISSEVPQNLSASRPQDRQFILSSKKLLLSDSGFYLCAWSAGTGRNEQYFGPGTRLTVT.

The V and J genes are TRBV9 and TRBJ1-2; no reliable D call. The CDR3 is 16 amino acids. Germline loops: CDR1 SGDLS, CDR2 YYNGEE. V dropped 0 bases and J dropped 2 bases, with 14 bases sitting between them. The CDR3 DNA is TGTGCCAGCAGCGTAGAAGATCGGGCGGTGAACTATGGCTACACCTTC. Its protein is CASSVEDRAVNYGYTF.

The J gene is TRBJ2-7, the V gene TRBV28; 10 nucleotides agree with TRBD2. This CDR3 region has 15 residues. The V gene end was trimmed by 3 bases and the J gene end by 6 bases; junction bases not matched to a gene: 8. Germline loops: CDR1 MDHEN, CDR2 SYDVKM. Written as DNA, the CDR3 is TGTGCCAGCAGTTTCAGGCTAGCGGGAGTAGCCGAGCAGTACTTC. Translation: CASSFRLAGVAEQYF.

The rearrangement links TRBV19 to TRBJ1-1; D remains unclear. CDR1 and CDR2 (germline): LNHDA, SQIVND (reference sequence). CDR3 length: 13 residues. Trimming removed 9 bases at V and 1 base at J, with 12 bases between. The CDR3, as DNA: TGTGCCAGCCTACGGACGGGGAACACTGAAGCTTTCTTT. It translates to CASLRTGNTEAFF.

V and J are TRBV19 and TRBJ2-1; D is possibly TRBD1 (6 bases). Trimming took off 1 base at V and 10 bases at J, with 17 bases between the two ends. From germline, CDR1 is LNHDA and CDR2 SQIVND (reference sequence). CDR3 length: 15 amino acids. The CDR3 loop is CASSIGIGGPGEQFF. The CDR3 nucleotides are TGTGCCAGTAGTATAGGAATTGGGGGCCCTGGGGAGCAGTTCTTC.

This clone was found once. The chain combines TRBV27 with TRBJ2-1; 7 bases map to TRBD2. CDR1 is MNHEY and CDR2 is SMNVEV in the germline V gene (reference sequence). V dropped 3 bases and J dropped 6; count of bases not matched to a gene: 5. The CDR3 has 14 amino acids. CDR3 loop: CASSFGGGPNEQFF. The CDR3 region has the DNA TGTGCCAGCAGTTTTGGGGGAGGGCCCAATGAGCAGTTCTTC.

The chain is built from TRBV13 and TRBJ1-2; D not certain. This CDR3 spans 13 amino acids. CDR1 is PRHDT and CDR2 is FYEKMQ in the germline V gene (reference sequence). Trimming took off 0 bases at V and 6 bases at J, with 8 bases between the two ends. CDR3 nucleotide sequence: TGTGCCAGCAGCTTAGGCCGGCAGGATGGCTACACCTTC. This encodes CASSLGRQDGYTF.

The V gene is TRBV6-6, the J gene TRBJ1-2, with D uncertain. Per germline, CDR1 MNHNY and CDR2 SVGAGI (reference sequence). Trimming pared 0 bases from V and 5 bases from J, leaving 10 bases between. There are 14 residues in the CDR3. The CDR3 loop is CASSYSQRIYGYTF. CDR3 in DNA: TGTGCCAGCAGTTACTCGCAAAGAATTTATGGCTACACCTTC.

This chain uses TRBV4-1 with TRBJ1-3, with 7 nucleotides matching TRBD1. V dropped 5 bases and J dropped 3; count of bases not matched to a gene: 4. In germline, CDR1 is MGHRA, CDR2 YSYEKL. CDR3 size: 14 residues. Here the CDR3 reads CASSYRTGGNTIYF. The CDR3 bases are TGCGCCAGCAGCTATAGGACAGGTGGAAACACCATATATTTT.

The chain employs TRBV21-1 and TRBJ1-1. TRBV21-1 is labeled a pseudogene. This CDR3 region has 18 residues. CDR3 in DNA: TGTGCCAGCAGCCCACGGCAAAAGGCTCCGGACGAGACGACTGAAGCTTTCTTT. Translating it yields CASSPRQKAPDETTEAFF.

The chain uses TRBV7-8 and TRBJ2-7; 7 nucleotides line up with TRBD1. J lost 6 bases, V lost 1 base, and 9 bases had no gene match. Looked up from germline, CDR1 is SGHVS and CDR2 is FQNEAQ. The CDR3 is made up of 15 amino acids. CDR3: CASSLGTGGSLEQYF. CDR3 nucleotides: TGTGCCAGCAGCTTAGGGACAGGTGGTTCTCTCGAGCAGTACTTC.